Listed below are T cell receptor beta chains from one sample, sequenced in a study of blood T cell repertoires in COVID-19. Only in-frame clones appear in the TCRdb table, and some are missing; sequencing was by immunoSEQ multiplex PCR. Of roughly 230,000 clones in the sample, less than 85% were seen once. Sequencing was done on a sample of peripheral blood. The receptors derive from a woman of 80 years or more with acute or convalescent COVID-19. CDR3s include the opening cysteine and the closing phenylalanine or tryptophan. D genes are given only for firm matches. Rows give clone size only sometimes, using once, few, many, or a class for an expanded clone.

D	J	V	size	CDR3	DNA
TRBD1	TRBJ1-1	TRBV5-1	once	CASSSGQGRTEAFF	TGCGCCAGCAGCTCCGGACAGGGGCGGACTGAAGCTTTCTTT
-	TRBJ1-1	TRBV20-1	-	CSASGGGVTEAFF	TGCAGTGCTAGTGGGGGCGGGGTCACTGAAGCTTTCTTT
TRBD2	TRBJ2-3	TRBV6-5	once	CASSLRLAGVTQYF	TGTGCCAGCAGTCTCCGACTAGCGGGGGTAACGCAGTATTTT
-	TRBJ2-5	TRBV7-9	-	CASSPSLAIQETQYF	TGTGCCAGCAGCCCCTCCCTAGCGATCCAAGAGACCCAGTACTTC
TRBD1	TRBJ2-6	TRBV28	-	CASSRDQGAGANVLTF	TGTGCCAGCAGCCGAGACCAGGGGGCGGGGGCCAACGTCCTGACTTTC
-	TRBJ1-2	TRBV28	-	CASSSPPGGFRDGYTF	TGTGCCAGCAGTTCACCGCCTGGAGGGTTTAGGGATGGCTACACCTTC
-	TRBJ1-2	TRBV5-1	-	CASSLGGQATNYGYTF	TGCGCCAGCAGCTTGGGAGGGCAAGCTACTAACTATGGCTACACCTTC
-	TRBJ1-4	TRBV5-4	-	CASSIHQGINEKLFF	TGTGCCAGCAGCATACACCAGGGTATTAATGAAAAACTGTTTTTT
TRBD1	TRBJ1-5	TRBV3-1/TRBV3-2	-	CASTQGTDSNQPQHF	TGTGCCAGCACCCAGGGGACAGACAGCAATCAGCCCCAGCATTTT
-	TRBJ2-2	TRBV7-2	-	CASSLVSAGELFF	TGTGCCAGCAGCTTAGTCAGCGCCGGGGAGCTGTTTTTT
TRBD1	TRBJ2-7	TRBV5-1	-	CASSLRDRGNEQYF	TGCGCCAGCAGCTTGAGGGACAGGGGGAACGAGCAGTACTTC
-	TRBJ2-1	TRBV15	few	CATSLGQIYNEQFF	TGTGCCACCAGCCTAGGACAGATTTACAATGAGCAGTTCTTC
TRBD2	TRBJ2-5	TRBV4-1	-	CASSLAGGPGETQYF	TGCGCCAGCAGCCTAGCGGGGGGGCCTGGAGAGACCCAGTACTTC
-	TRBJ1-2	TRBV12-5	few	CASGLASAGLYGYTF	TGTGCTAGTGGTTTGGCCTCCGCAGGGCTCTATGGCTACACCTTC
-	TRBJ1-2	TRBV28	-	CASQGNAGYTF	TGTGCCAGCCAGGGTAACGCTGGCTACACCTTC
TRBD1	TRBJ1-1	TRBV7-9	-	CASSATGVNTEAFF	TGTGCCAGCAGCGCGACAGGGGTGAACACTGAAGCTTTCTTT
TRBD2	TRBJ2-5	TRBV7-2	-	CASSPRTSGVQETQYF	TGTGCCAGCAGCCCGAGGACTAGCGGGGTCCAAGAGACCCAGTACTTC
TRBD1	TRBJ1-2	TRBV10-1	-	CASSEQPGDRGNGYTF	TGCGCCAGCAGTGAGCAACCCGGGGACAGGGGTAATGGCTACACCTTC
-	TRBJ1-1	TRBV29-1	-	CSVIPGDGTEAFF	TGCAGCGTTATCCCGGGTGATGGGACTGAAGCTTTCTTT
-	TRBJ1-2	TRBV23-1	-	CASSQSRGVRNYGYTF	TGCGCCAGCAGTCAATCTCGGGGAGTTAGGAACTATGGCTACACCTTC
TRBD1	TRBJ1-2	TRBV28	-	CASSLWGDSPRDGYTF	TGTGCCAGCAGTTTATGGGGGGACAGCCCCAGAGATGGCTACACCTTC
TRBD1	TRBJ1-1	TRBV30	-	CAFRTGVNTEAFF	TGTGCCTTCCGGACAGGGGTGAACACTGAAGCTTTCTTT
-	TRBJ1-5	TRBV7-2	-	CASSSPGLLSNQPQHF	TGTGCCAGCAGCTCCCCGGGACTCTTAAGCAATCAGCCCCAGCATTTT
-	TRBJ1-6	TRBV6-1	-	CASSENAGMGSPLHF	TGTGCCAGCAGTGAAAATGCAGGGATGGGTTCACCCCTCCACTTT
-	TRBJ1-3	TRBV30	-	CAWSTQGKAIYF	TGTGCCTGGAGTACCCAGGGGAAGGCCATATATTTT
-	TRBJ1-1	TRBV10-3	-	CAIKGEGTEAFF	TGTGCCATCAAGGGGGAAGGCACTGAAGCTTTCTTT
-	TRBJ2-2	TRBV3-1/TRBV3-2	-	CASSHPGNTGELFF	TGTGCCAGCAGCCACCCAGGGAACACCGGGGAGCTGTTTTTT
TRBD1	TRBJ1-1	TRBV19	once	CASSIDVIGGTTAGAFF	TGTGCCAGTAGTATAGATGTAATAGGGGGCACAACGGCGGGAGCTTTCTTT
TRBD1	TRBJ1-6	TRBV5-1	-	CASSLGTGNNSPLHF	TGCGCCAGCAGCTTGGGGACAGGGAATAATTCACCCCTCCACTTT
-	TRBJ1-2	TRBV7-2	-	CASSLDSWGYTF	TGTGCCAGCAGCTTGGACAGTTGGGGCTACACCTTC
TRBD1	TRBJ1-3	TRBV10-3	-	CAISDLDRAGGNTIYF	TGTGCCATCAGTGACCTCGACAGGGCAGGAGGAAACACCATATATTTT
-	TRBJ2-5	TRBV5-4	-	CASSSRLPYQETQYF	TGTGCCAGCAGCTCCCGACTCCCTTACCAAGAGACCCAGTACTTC
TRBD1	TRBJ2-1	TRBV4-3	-	CASSQERTGVWNEQFF	TGCGCCAGCAGCCAAGAACGGACAGGGGTGTGGAATGAGCAGTTCTTC
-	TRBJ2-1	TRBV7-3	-	CASSLVSGRSYNEQFF	TGTGCCAGCAGCTTAGTAAGCGGTCGCTCCTACAATGAGCAGTTCTTC
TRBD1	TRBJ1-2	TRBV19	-	CASSPTGTGGAHGYTF	TGTGCCAGTAGTCCGACAGGGACAGGGGGAGCTCATGGCTACACCTTC
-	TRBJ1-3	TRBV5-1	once	CASSEGTPGNTIYF	TGCGCCAGCAGCGAGGGGACTCCGGGAAACACCATATATTTT
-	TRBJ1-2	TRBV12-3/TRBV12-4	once	CASSHRVPGYTF	TGTGCCAGCAGCCACAGAGTACCTGGCTACACCTTC
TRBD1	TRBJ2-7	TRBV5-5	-	CASRAGQAYEQYF	TGTGCCAGCCGGGCGGGACAGGCCTACGAGCAGTACTTC